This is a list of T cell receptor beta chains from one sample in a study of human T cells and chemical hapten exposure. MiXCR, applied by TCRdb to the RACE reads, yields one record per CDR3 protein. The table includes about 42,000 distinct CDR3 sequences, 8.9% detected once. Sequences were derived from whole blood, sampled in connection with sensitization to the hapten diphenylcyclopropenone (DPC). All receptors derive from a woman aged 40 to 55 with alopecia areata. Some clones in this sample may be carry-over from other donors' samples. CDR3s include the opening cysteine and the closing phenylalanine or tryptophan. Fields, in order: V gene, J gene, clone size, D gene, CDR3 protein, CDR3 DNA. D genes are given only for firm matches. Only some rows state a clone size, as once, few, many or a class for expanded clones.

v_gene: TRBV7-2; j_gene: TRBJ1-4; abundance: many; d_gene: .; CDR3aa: CASSLAVQGGNEKLFF; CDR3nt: TGTGCCAGCAGCTTAGCGGTCCAGGGAGGGAATGAAAAACTGTTTTTT
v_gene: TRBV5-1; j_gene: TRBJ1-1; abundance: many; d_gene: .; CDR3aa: CASSLAVGVLDTEAFF; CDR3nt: TGCGCCAGCAGCTTGGCCGTCGGGGTTCTGGACACTGAAGCTTTCTTT
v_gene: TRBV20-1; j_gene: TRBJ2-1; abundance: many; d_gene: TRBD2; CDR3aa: CSARLSGTSYNEQFF; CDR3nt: TGCAGTGCTAGGCTTAGCGGGACTTCCTACAATGAGCAGTTCTTC
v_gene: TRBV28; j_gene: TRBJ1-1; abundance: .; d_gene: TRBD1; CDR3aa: CASSPYRLTGKGTEAFF; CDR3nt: TGTGCCAGCAGCCCCTATCGTCTGACAGGGAAAGGGACTGAAGCTTTCTTT
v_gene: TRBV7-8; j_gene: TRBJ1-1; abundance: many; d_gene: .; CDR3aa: CASSFGDTEAFF; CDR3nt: TGTGCCAGCAGCTTCGGAGACACTGAAGCTTTCTTT
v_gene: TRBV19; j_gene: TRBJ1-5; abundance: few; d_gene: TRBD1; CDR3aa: CASSILGQNQPQHF; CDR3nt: TGTGCCAGTAGTATACTGGGACAGAATCAGCCCCAGCATTTT
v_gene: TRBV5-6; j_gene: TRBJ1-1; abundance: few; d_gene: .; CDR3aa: CASSFRDDTEAFF; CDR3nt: TGTGCCAGCAGCTTCCGGGATGACACTGAAGCTTTCTTT
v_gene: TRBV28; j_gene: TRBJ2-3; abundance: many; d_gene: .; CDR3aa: CASSPTPRYSMDPDTQYF; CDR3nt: TGTGCCAGCAGCCCCACCCCCCGGTACTCTATGGACCCAGATACGCAGTATTTT
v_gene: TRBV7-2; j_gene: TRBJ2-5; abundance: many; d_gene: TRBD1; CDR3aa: CASSAGTGGETQYF; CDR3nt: TGTGCCAGCAGCGCCGGGACAGGGGGAGAGACCCAGTACTTC
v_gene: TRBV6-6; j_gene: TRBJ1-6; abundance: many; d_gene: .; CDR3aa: CASRHGAQSSYNSPLHF; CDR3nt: TGTGCCAGCAGGCACGGGGCACAGAGCTCCTATAATTCACCCCTCCACTTT
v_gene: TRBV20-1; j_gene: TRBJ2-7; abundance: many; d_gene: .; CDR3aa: CSGQDAGAFYEQYF; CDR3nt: TGCAGTGGGCAAGATGCGGGGGCTTTCTACGAGCAGTACTTC
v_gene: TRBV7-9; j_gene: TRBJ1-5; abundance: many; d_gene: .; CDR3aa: CASSPDQGQPQHF; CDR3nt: TGTGCCAGCAGCCCGGACCAGGGGCAGCCCCAGCATTTT
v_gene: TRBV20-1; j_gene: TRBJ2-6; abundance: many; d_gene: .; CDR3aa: CSATDRSHSGANVLTF; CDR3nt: TGCAGTGCCACGGACAGATCGCACTCTGGGGCCAACGTCCTGACTTTC
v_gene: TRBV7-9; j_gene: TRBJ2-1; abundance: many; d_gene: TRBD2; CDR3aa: CASNSDSSGGAYNEQFF; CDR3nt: TGTGCCAGCAACTCTGATAGTAGCGGGGGGGCCTACAATGAGCAGTTCTTC
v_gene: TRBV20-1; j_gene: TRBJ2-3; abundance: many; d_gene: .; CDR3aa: CSAQNGAGTDTQYF; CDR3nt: TGCAGTGCCCAGAACGGGGCGGGCACAGATACGCAGTATTTT
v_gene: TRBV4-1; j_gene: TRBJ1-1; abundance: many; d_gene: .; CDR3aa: CASSQDGVGVGLNTEAFF; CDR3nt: TGCGCCAGCAGCCAAGATGGAGTCGGCGTAGGGTTGAACACTGAAGCTTTCTTT
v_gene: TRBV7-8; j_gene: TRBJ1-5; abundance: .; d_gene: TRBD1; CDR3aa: CASSLTTGDQPQHF; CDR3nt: TGTGCCAGCAGCTTAACTACAGGGGACCAGCCCCAGCATTTT
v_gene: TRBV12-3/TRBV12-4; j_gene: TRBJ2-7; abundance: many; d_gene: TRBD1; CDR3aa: CASSLGTGTGTYEQYF; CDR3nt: TGTGCCAGCAGTTTAGGGACCGGGACAGGGACCTACGAGCAGTACTTC
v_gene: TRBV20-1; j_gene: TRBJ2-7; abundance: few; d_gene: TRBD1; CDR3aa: CSATGQGAIEQYF; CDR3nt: TGCAGTGCAACCGGACAGGGGGCTATCGAGCAGTACTTC
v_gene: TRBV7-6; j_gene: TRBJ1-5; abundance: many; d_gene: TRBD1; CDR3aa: CASSLGHRGDFQPQHF; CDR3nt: TGTGCCAGCAGCTTGGGTCACAGGGGGGATTTTCAGCCCCAGCATTTT
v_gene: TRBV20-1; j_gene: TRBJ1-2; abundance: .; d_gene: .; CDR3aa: CSAEGQDYGYTF; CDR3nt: TGCAGTGCAGAGGGCCAAGACTATGGCTACACCTTC
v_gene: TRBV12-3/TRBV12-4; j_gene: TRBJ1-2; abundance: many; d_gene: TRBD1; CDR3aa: CASSPTDRGDYGYTF; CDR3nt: TGTGCCAGCAGCCCAACGGACAGGGGCGACTATGGCTACACCTTC
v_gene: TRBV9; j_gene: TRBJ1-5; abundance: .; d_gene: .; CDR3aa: CASSVDGASNQPQHF; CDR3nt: TGTGCCAGCAGCGTCGACGGGGCGAGCAATCAGCCCCAGCATTTT
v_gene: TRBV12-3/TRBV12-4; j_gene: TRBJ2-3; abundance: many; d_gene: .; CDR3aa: CASSPWGRGAGDTQYF; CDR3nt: TGTGCCAGCAGTCCCTGGGGGCGCGGGGCGGGAGATACGCAGTATTTT
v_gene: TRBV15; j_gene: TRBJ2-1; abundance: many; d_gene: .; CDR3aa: CATSREGDYNEQFF; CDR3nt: TGTGCCACCAGCAGAGAAGGGGACTACAATGAGCAGTTCTTC
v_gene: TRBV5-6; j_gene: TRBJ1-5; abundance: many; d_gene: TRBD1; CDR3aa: CASSPGQEGQPQHF; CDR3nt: TGTGCCAGCAGCCCGGGACAGGAAGGTCAGCCCCAGCATTTT
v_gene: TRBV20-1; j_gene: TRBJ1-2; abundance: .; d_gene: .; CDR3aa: CSATRGSEGYTF; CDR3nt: TGCAGTGCTACAAGGGGGTCTGAGGGCTACACCTTC